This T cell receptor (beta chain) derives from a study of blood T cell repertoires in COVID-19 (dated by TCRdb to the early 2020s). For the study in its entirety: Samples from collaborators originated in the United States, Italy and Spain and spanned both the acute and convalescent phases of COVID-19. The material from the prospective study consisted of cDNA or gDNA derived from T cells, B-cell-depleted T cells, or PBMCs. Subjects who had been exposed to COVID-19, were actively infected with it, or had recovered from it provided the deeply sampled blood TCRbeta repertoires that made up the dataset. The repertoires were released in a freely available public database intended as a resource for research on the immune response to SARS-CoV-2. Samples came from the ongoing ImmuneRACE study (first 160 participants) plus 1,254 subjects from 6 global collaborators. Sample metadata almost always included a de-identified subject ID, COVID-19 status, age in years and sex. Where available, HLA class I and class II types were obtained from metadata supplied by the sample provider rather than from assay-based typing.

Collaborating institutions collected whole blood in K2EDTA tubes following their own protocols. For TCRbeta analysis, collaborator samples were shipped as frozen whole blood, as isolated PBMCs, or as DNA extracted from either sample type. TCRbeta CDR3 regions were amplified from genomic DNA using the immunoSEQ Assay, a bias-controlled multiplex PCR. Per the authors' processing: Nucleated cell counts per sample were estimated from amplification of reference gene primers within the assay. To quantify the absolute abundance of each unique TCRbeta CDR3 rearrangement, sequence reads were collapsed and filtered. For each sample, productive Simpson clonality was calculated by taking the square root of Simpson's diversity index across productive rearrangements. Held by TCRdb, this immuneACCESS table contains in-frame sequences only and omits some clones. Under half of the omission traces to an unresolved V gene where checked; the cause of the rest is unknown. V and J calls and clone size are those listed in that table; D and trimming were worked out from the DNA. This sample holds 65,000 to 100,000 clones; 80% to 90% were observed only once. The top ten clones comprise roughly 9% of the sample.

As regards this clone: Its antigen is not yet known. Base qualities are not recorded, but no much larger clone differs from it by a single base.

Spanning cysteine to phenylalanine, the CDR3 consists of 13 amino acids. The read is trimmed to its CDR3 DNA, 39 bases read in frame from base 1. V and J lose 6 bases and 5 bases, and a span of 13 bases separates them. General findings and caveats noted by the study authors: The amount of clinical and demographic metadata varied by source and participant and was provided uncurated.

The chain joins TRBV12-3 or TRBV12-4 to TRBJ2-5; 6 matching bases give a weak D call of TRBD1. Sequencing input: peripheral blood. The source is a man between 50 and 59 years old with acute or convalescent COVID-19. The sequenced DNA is TGTGCCAGCAGAGCAGGGGTAGGGGAGACCCAGTACTTC. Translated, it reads CASRAGVGETQYF.